A single sample is the source of the 26 T cell receptor beta chains below, sequenced in a study of regulatory T cells in long-lasting Graves disease. Time point of the sample: persistent/refractory GD, antithyroid drugs over 5 years with positive TRAb. With RNA extracted from PBMCs as input, the TCR library was made. Construction of the TCR beta libraries employed iRepertoire HTBI primers in conjunction with Arm-PCR of CDR3 regions. TCRdb analysed the multiplex PCR reads with MiXCR anew, one entry per CDR3 protein. Of around 430,000 distinct CDR3 sequences listed, 20% to 25% were seen once; the top ten hold around 12%. This sample comprised peripheral blood mononuclear cells (PBMCs), obtained when the disease was refractory, from a patient treated with antithyroid drugs. Source of these receptors: a female donor with Graves disease.

V and J are TRBV5-1 and TRBJ2-5, with D perhaps being TRBD1 or TRBD2 (5 bases each). There are 15 residues in the CDR3. Germline V CDR1 and CDR2: SGHRS, YFSETQ. The ends were cut back, 7 bases at V and 2 bases at J, with 18 bases in the middle. Written as DNA, the CDR3 is TGCGCCAGCGGGTCGACCGGGACCCTTCAAGAGACCCAGTACTTC. Translated, it gives CASGSTGTLQETQYF.

This clonotype was counted many times. The rearrangement joins TRBV20-1 to TRBJ2-5; tentative D call: TRBD1 (6 bases). The CDR3 is 12 residues long. The germline gives CDR1 DFQATT, CDR2 SNEGSKA (reference sequence). V lost 4 bases and J lost 5, with 11 bases in between. CDR3 region: CSATDRMETQYF. Here the CDR3 DNA reads TGCAGTGCTACCGACAGGATGGAGACCCAGTACTTC.

The J gene is TRBJ1-1, the V gene TRBV12-3 or TRBV12-4; a possible D gene is TRBD1 (5 bases). The CDR3 has 13 residues. V was cut by 6 bases and J by 11 bases, with 19 bases left in between. CDR3 loop: CASSFSPGAGAFF. The CDR3 DNA reads as TGTGCCAGCAGCTTTTCTCCTGGGGCCGGGGCTTTCTTT.

This clonotype was recorded many times. V and J are TRBV7-9 and TRBJ1-2; 7 nucleotides agree with TRBD1. V shed 5 bases, J shed 7 bases, and the junction held 16 bases outside the gene matches. The CDR3 covers 16 residues. Per germline, CDR1 SEHNR and CDR2 FQNEAQ (reference sequence). In nucleotides, the CDR3 is TGTGCCAGCAGCCCTCCCCAGGGCAGGGGGACGGTTGGCTACACCTTC. Its translation: CASSPPQGRGTVGYTF.

The chain recombines TRBV3-1 with TRBJ1-5; TRBD1 is a possible D gene (5 bases). Germline V CDR1 and CDR2: LGHDT, YNNKEL (reference sequence). CDR3 length: 15 amino acids. The V gene lost 3 bases and the J gene lost 8 bases, with 17 bases spanning the gap. The CDR3 here is CASSHTGVGGEPQHF. CDR3 bases: TGTGCCAGCAGCCATACAGGCGTAGGAGGGGAGCCCCAGCATTTT.

The gene calls are TRBV6-4 and TRBJ1-1, with D tentatively TRBD1 (5 bases). This CDR3 region has 16 residues. Trimming shortened V by 4 bases and J by 4 bases, and 19 bases separated the two germline ends. CDR1 MRHNA and CDR2 SNTAGT come from the germline V gene. Written as DNA, the CDR3 is TGTGCCAGCAGTGGGCCTGACCTTCACGGGACCACTGAAGCTTTCTTT. Its translation: CASSGPDLHGTTEAFF.

A few counts support this clonotype. The V call is TRBV6-5, the J call TRBJ1-1; D is undetermined. This CDR3 is 13 amino acids long. Germline CDR1 reads MNHEY; CDR2 reads SVGAGI. The V end was cut by 2 bases, the J end by 5 bases, with 9 bases between. CDR3 protein: CASSYRVRTEAFF. As DNA, the CDR3 is TGTGCCAGCAGTTACAGGGTGAGGACTGAAGCTTTCTTT.

The chain links TRBV4-3 to TRBJ2-7; 10 bases align to TRBD2. J was trimmed by 2 bases and V by 0 bases; bases with no gene match: 1. Germline V gene sequence: CDR1 LGHNA, CDR2 YSLEER. This CDR3 is built from 15 residues. CDR3 bases: TGCGCCAGCAGCCAAGATGGGACTAGCGCCTACGAGCAGTACTTC. Amino acids: CASSQDGTSAYEQYF.

Many counts were recorded for this clonotype. The rearrangement links TRBV6-1 to TRBJ1-2, with TRBD1 matching 7 bases. V trimming: 5 bases; J trimming: 3 bases; junction bases outside the gene matches: 9. Germline V CDR1 and CDR2: MNHNS, SASEGT. The CDR3 contains 15 residues. The CDR3 DNA follows: TGTGCCAGCAGTCGACAGGGAAAGGGGGACTATGGCTACACCTTC. This gives the protein CASSRQGKGDYGYTF.

The CDR3 nucleotides read TGCGCCAGCAGCCAAGAGCGACTAGCGGGAGGAGGAGAGACCCAGTACTTC. Translation: CASSQERLAGGGETQYF. V is TRBV4-1 and J is TRBJ2-5, with 13 bases that match TRBD2. Germline V gives CDR1 MGHRA, CDR2 YSYEKL. V was clipped by 0 bases and J by 4 bases; unmatched bases: 5. The CDR3 spans 17 residues.

A few counts support this clonotype. The CDR3 DNA sequence: TGTGCCAGCAGTCTCCGAGGACAGGGGGCCAGGGAGCAGTACTTC. It is translated as CASSLRGQGAREQYF. The chain employs TRBV6-2 or TRBV6-3 and TRBJ2-7; 11 bases align to TRBD1. Germline values: CDR1 MNHEY, CDR2 SVGEGT. There are 15 residues in the CDR3. The junction had 10 bases not matched to a gene; V was cut back by 5 bases and J by 7 bases.

Only a few counts were recorded for this clonotype. The gene calls are TRBV20-1 and TRBJ1-4, with D perhaps matching TRBD1 (5 bases). V was trimmed by 6 bases and J by 7 bases, leaving 12 bases between them. From germline, CDR1 is DFQATT and CDR2 SNEGSKA (reference sequence). The CDR3 totals 12 residues. The CDR3 DNA is TGCAGTGCCCGCCAGGGACTTGAAAAACTGTTTTTT. Translating it yields CSARQGLEKLFF.

The V and J genes are TRBV19 and TRBJ1-1; D ambiguous. The ends were cut back, 3 bases at V and 5 bases at J, with 13 bases in the middle. The CDR3 is 14 amino acids. CDR1 and CDR2 (germline): LNHDA, SQIVND (reference sequence). The CDR3 region is CASSMTGVVTEAFF. CDR3 nucleotide sequence: TGTGCCAGTAGTATGACGGGTGTAGTGACTGAAGCTTTCTTT.

This chain uses TRBV5-6 with TRBJ2-2; tentative D call: TRBD1 (6 bases). With 2 bases removed from V and 5 bases from J, the gap between germline ends came to 13 bases. Germline CDR1 is SGHDT and CDR2 is YYEEEE. The CDR3 consists of 15 residues. CDR3 region: CASSFQGLRTGELFF. DNA for the CDR3: TGTGCCAGCAGCTTTCAGGGGCTGAGGACCGGGGAGCTGTTTTTT.

The V gene is TRBV9, the J gene TRBJ2-6; D possibly uses TRBD1 or TRBD2 (5 bases each). Germline V lookup: CDR1 SGDLS, CDR2 YYNGEE. The length of the CDR3 is 14 residues. V gave up 3 bases and J gave up 3 bases, with 7 bases separating them. Here the CDR3 reads CASSGGFGANVLTF. CDR3 DNA: TGTGCCAGCAGCGGGGGGTTTGGGGCCAACGTCCTGACTTTC.

This clonotype was found a few times. V and J are TRBV28 and TRBJ1-4, with D hard to call. CDR1 MDHEN and CDR2 SYDVKM come from the germline V gene. V was cut by 7 bases and J by 8 bases, with 14 bases left in between. The CDR3 covers 13 residues. Here the CDR3 reads CASTRVTREKLFF. The CDR3 DNA reads as TGTGCCAGCACCCGGGTGACCCGGGAAAAACTGTTTTTT.

The chain recombines TRBV29-1 with TRBJ1-1; D remains ambiguous. The V and J ends lost 7 bases and 6 bases respectively, with 9 bases between them. Germline CDR1 is SQVTM and CDR2 is ANQGSEA. The CDR3 sequence is 10 residues long. CDR3: CSGAGAEAFF. The CDR3 nucleotides are TGCAGCGGGGCCGGAGCTGAAGCTTTCTTT.

V is TRBV28 and J is TRBJ2-7; 7 bases agree with TRBD1. The junction had 10 bases not matched to a gene; V was cut back by 4 bases and J by 7 bases. This CDR3 contains 14 residues. CDR1 is MDHEN, CDR2 SYDVKM, per germline. CDR3 sequence reads: CASSSPDRRVEQYF. The CDR3 DNA reads as TGTGCCAGCAGTTCCCCGGACAGGCGGGTTGAGCAGTACTTC.

CDR3 nucleotides: TGTGCTAGTGCTTTAGGAGACGGCGATTGGAGCAATCAGCCCCAGCATTTT. It specifies CASALGDGDWSNQPQHF. The chain uses TRBV12-5 and TRBJ1-5; D gene unclear. V lost 7 bases and J lost 1, with 20 bases in between. The germline CDR1 and CDR2 sequences are LGHNT and FRNRAP. The CDR3 sequence is 17 residues long.

With regard to this clonotype: A much more abundant neighbour one base away suggests this may be a read error. This rearrangement joins TRBV28 to TRBJ1-3; D unclear. The V end was cut by 6 bases, the J end by 2 bases, with 14 bases between. CDR3 length: 15 residues. Per the germline V gene, CDR1 is MDHEN and CDR2 is SYDVKM. The CDR3 protein is CASRLTPYPGNTIYF. Written as DNA, the CDR3 is TGTGCCAGCAGACTGACACCATACCCTGGAAACACCATATATTTT.

The chain combines TRBV29-1 with TRBJ2-7; D perhaps matches TRBD2 (5 bases). CDR1 SQVTM and CDR2 ANQGSEA come from the germline V gene. This CDR3 spans 14 amino acids. The V gene lost 1 base and the J gene lost 4 bases, with 14 bases spanning the gap. The CDR3 here is CSVEVEDSDYEQYF. CDR3 DNA sequence: TGCAGCGTTGAAGTAGAGGACTCAGATTACGAGCAGTACTTC.

This clonotype was recorded a few times. The chain uses TRBV10-3 and TRBJ1-2; 7 nucleotides line up with TRBD1. Germline values: CDR1 ENHRY, CDR2 SYGVKD. Germline trimming cut 7 bases from V and 6 bases from J; bases unmatched to any gene: 8. CDR3 length: 13 residues. This chain's CDR3 is CAIKLQGSDGYTF. In DNA, the CDR3 is TGTGCCATCAAGTTACAGGGGAGCGATGGCTACACCTTC.

This clonotype was counted ten times or more. The V and J genes are TRBV28 and TRBJ1-5, with TRBD1 as a possible D gene (5 bases). CDR3 length equals 15 residues. V shed 6 bases and J shed 1 base, with 13 bases lying between them. From germline, CDR1 is MDHEN and CDR2 SYDVKM. CDR3 protein: CASRRDPGSNQPQHF. DNA of the CDR3: TGTGCCAGCAGAAGGGACCCAGGAAGCAATCAGCCCCAGCATTTT.

This clonotype was seen a few times. The chain has TRBV30 and TRBJ2-5; TRBD2 matches at 9 bases. The CDR3 loop spans 14 amino acids. Losses at the gene ends were 3 bases for V and 5 bases for J; bases not matched to a gene: 7. Germline V CDR1 and CDR2: GTSNPN, SVGIG (reference sequence). The CDR3 bases are TGTGCCTGGAGAGAGGCGGGGGGGTTTGAGACCCAGTACTTC. Translating it yields CAWREAGGFETQYF.

This clonotype was seen ten or more times. This chain uses TRBV28 with TRBJ1-5; D unclear. CDR1 MDHEN and CDR2 SYDVKM come from the germline V gene. The CDR3 sequence is 12 residues long. The CDR3 spells CALGRSNQPQHF. CDR3 coding DNA: TGTGCGTTAGGGAGAAGCAATCAGCCCCAGCATTTT.

This clonotype occurred many times. The chain carries TRBV20-1 and TRBJ1-2, with a tentative D call TRBD1 (6 bases). Trimming took off 6 bases at V and 4 bases at J, with 12 bases between the two ends. CDR1 DFQATT and CDR2 SNEGSKA come from the germline V gene (reference sequence). CDR3 size: 12 residues. This chain's CDR3 is CSAPDSRYGYTF. CDR3 nucleotides: TGCAGTGCGCCGGACAGCCGCTATGGCTACACCTTC.